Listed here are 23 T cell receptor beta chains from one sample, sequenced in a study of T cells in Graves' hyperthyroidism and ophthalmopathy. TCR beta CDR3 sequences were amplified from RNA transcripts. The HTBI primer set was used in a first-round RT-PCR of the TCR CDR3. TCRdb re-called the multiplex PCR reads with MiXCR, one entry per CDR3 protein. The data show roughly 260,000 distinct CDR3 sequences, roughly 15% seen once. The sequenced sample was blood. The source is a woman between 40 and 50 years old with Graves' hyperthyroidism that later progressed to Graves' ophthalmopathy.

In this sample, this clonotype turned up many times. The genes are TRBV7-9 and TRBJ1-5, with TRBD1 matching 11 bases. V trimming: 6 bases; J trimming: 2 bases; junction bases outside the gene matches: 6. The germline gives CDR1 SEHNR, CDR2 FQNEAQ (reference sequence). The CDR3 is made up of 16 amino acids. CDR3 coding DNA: TGTGCCAGCAGTCAGGGACAGGGGGACGGCAATCAGCCCCAGCATTTT. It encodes CASSQGQGDGNQPQHF.

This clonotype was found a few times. Here the CDR3 reads CASSPGSATSYEQYF. CDR3 nucleotide sequence: TGTGCCAGCAGTCCGGGTTCTGCTACCTCCTACGAGCAGTACTTC. The chain links TRBV6-1 to TRBJ2-7; D uncertain. This CDR3 comprises 15 residues. Germline CDR1 and CDR2: MNHNS and SASEGT. Trimming took off 5 bases at V and 0 bases at J, with 14 bases between the two ends.

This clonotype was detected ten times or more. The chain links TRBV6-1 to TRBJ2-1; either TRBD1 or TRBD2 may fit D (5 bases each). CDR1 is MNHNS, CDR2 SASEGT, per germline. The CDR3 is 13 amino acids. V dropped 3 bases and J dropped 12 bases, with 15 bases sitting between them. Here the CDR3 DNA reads TGTGCCAGCAGTGATCTTCTAAAGGGACGGCAGTTCTTC. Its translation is CASSDLLKGRQFF.

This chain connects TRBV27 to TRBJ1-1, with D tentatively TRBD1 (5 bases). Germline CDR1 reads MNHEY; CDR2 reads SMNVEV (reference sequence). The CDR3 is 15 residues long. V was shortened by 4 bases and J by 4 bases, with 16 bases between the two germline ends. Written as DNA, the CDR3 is TGTGCCAGCAGTTGGTCTGCGGGCGGGGGCACTGAAGCTTTCTTT. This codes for CASSWSAGGGTEAFF.

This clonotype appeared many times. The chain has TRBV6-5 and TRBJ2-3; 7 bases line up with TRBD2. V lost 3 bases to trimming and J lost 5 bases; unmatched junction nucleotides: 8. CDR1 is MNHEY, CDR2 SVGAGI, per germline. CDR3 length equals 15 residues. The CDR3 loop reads CASSYLRGGIDTQYF. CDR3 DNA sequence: TGTGCCAGCAGTTATCTGCGGGGAGGGATAGATACGCAGTATTTT.

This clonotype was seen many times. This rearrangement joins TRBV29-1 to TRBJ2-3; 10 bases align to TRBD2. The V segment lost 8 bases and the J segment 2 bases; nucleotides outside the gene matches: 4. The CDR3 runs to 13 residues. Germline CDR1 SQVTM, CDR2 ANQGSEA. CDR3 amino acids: CSLAGDITDTQYF. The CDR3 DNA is TGCAGCCTAGCGGGAGATATCACAGATACGCAGTATTTT.

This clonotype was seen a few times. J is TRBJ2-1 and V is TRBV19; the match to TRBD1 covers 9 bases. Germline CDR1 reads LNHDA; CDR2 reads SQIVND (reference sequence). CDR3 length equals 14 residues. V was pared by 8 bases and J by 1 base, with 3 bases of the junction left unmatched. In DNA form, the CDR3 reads TGTGCCAGTGGCGACAGGGGGTCCTACAATGAGCAGTTCTTC. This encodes CASGDRGSYNEQFF.

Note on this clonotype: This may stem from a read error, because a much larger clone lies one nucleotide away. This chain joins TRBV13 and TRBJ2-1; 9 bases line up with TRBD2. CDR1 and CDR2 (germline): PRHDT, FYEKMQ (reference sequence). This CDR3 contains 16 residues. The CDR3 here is CASSSLAGDEYNEQSF. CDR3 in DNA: TGTGCCAGCAGCTCCTTAGCGGGAGACGAGTACAATGAGCAGTCCTTC.

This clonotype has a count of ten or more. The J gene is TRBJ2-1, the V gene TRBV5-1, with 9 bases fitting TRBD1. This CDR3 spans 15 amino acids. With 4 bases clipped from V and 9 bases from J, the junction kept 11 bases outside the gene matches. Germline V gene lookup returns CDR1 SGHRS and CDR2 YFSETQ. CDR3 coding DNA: TGCGCCAGCAGCCCACAGGGGGCGCTTGTTTTTGAGCAGTTCTTC. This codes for CASSPQGALVFEQFF.

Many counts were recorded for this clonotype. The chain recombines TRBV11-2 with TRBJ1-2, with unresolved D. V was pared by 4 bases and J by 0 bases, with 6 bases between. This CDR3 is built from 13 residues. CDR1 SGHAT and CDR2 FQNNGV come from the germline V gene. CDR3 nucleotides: TGTGCCAGCAGCTACCCCACTAACTATGGCTACACCTTC. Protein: CASSYPTNYGYTF.

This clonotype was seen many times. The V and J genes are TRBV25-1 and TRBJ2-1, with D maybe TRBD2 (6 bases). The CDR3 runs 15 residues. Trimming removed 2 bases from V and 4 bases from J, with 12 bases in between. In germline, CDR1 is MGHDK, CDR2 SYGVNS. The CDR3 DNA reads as TGTGCCAGCAGTGAACGCCGGACTATATACAATGAGCAGTTCTTC. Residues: CASSERRTIYNEQFF.

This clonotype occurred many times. This chain's CDR3 is CSARPQEQLNSPLHF. In DNA, the CDR3 is TGCAGTGCTAGACCCCAGGAACAGCTTAATTCACCCCTCCACTTT. This chain links TRBV20-1 with TRBJ1-6, with unresolved D. The CDR3 consists of 15 residues. CDR1 and CDR2 (germline): DFQATT, SNEGSKA (reference sequence). V lost 2 bases to trimming and J lost 6 bases, with 14 bases between them.

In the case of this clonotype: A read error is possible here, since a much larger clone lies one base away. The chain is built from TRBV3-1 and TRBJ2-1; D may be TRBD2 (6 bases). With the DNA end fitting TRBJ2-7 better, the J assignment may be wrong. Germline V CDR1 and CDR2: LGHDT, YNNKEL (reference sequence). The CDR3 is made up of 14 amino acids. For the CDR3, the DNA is TGTGCCAGCAGCCAAAATCGGGGGTACAATGAGCAGTACTTC. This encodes CASSQNRGYNEQYF.

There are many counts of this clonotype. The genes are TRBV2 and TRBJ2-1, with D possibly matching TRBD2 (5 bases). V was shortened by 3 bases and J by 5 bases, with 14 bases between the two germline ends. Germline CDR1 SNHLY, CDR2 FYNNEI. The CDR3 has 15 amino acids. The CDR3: CASSDKSSGNNEQFF. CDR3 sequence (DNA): TGTGCCAGCAGTGATAAGAGTTCGGGAAACAATGAGCAGTTCTTC.

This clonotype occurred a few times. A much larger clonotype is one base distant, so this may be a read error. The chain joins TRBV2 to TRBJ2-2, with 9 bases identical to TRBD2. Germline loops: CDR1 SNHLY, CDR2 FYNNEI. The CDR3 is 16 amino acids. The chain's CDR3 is CASSEGASGDTGELSF. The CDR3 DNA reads TGTGCCAGCAGTGAAGGGGCTAGCGGGGACACCGGGGAGCTGTCTTTT. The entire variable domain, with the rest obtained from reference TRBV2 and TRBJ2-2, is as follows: EPEVTQTPSHQVTQMGQEVILRCVPISNHLYFYWYRQILGQKVEFLVSFYNNEISEKSEIFDDQFSVERPDGSNFTLKIRSTKLEDSAMYFCASSEGASGDTGELSFGEGSRLTVL.

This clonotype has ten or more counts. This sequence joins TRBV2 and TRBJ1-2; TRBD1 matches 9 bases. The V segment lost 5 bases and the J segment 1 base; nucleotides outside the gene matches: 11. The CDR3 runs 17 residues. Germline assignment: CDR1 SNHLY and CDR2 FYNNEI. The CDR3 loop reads CASSSGGTGSFNYGYTF. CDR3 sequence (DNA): TGTGCCAGCAGTAGTGGCGGGACAGGGAGTTTTAACTATGGCTACACCTTC.

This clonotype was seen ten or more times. CDR3 region: CASSGLELAKNIQYF. DNA for the CDR3: TGCGCCAGCAGCGGACTAGAGCTAGCCAAAAACATTCAGTACTTC. The chain carries TRBV10-2 and TRBJ2-4; 7 bases map to TRBD2. The V and J ends lost 6 bases and 0 bases, in that order; junction bases with no gene match: 5. CDR3 length equals 15 residues. Germline CDR1 and CDR2: WSHSY and SAAADI.

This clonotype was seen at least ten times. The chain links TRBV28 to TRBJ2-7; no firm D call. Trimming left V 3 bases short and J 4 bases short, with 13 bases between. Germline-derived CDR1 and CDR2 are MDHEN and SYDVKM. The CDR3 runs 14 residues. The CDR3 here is CASSFQGLKYEQYF. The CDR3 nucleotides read TGTGCCAGCAGTTTTCAAGGTCTTAAGTACGAGCAGTACTTC.

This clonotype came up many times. CDR3 in amino acids: CAISGQSDEKLFF. CDR3 coding DNA: TGTGCCATCAGTGGACAGTCCGATGAAAAACTGTTTTTT. The J gene is TRBJ1-4, the V gene TRBV10-3, with TRBD1 as a possible D gene (5 bases). The CDR3 covers 13 residues. V dropped 4 bases and J dropped 6 bases, with 9 bases sitting between them. Per the germline V gene, CDR1 is ENHRY and CDR2 is SYGVKD.

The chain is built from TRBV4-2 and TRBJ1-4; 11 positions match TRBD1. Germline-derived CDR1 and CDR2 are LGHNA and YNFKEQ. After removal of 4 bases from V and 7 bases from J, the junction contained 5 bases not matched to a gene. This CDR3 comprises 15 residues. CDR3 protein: CASSRRDRGFEKLFF. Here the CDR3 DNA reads TGTGCCAGCAGCCGACGGGACAGGGGGTTTGAAAAACTGTTTTTT.

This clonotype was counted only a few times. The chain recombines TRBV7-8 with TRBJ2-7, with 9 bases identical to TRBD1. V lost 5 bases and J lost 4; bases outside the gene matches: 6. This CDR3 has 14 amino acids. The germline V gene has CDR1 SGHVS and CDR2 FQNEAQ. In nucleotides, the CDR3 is TGTGCCAGCAGCCCCGGGACAGGGTTTTACGAGCAGTACTTC. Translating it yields CASSPGTGFYEQYF.

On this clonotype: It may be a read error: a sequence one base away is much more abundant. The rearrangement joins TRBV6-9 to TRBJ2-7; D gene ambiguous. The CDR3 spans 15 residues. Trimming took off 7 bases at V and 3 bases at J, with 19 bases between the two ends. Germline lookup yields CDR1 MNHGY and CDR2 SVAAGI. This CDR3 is CASNDSQRPLYEQYF. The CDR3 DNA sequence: TGTGCCAGCAATGATTCTCAGCGCCCGCTCTACGAGCAGTACTTC.

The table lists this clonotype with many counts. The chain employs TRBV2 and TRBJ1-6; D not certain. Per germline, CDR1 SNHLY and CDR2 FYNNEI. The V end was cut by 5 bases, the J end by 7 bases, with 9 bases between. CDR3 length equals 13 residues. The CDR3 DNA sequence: TGTGCCAGCAGTCCTGTAGCGAATTCACCCCTCCACTTT. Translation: CASSPVANSPLHF.